A single sample is the source of the 20 T cell receptor beta chains below, sequenced in a study of radiotherapy plus CTLA-4 blockade in lung cancer. Data came from immunoSEQ multiplex PCR; TCRdb stores just in-frame clones and leaves some out. The sample holds 75,000 to 100,000 clones; around 88% are singletons and the top ten take 4.5% to 6%. The starting material was peripheral blood, obtained from a patient treated with radiotherapy plus ipilimumab. These receptors were collected from a human donor with non-small cell lung cancer that progressed on radiotherapy plus ipilimumab.

Notes on this clone: Other nucleotide sequences from this sample produce the same CDR3. CDR3 residues: CAWSRNTEAFF. The CDR3 DNA is TGTGCCTGGAGTAGGAACACTGAAGCTTTCTTT. The genes are TRBV30 and TRBJ1-1; no definite D call. The CDR3 has 11 amino acids. Germline V gene lookup returns CDR1 GTSNPN and CDR2 SVGIG (reference sequence). V lost 2 bases and J 1 base, leaving 2 bases between the germline ends.

The chain recombines TRBV6-6 with TRBJ2-1; TRBD2 matches at 7 bases. Trimming took 11 bases from V and 6 from J; bases not matched to a gene: 16. CDR1 and CDR2 from the germline V gene are MNHNY and SVGAGI (reference sequence). This CDR3 is built from 15 residues. This CDR3 is CACYLTSGKINEQFF. The CDR3 DNA follows: TGTGCCTGCTATTTGACCAGCGGGAAGATCAATGAGCAGTTCTTC.

The V call is TRBV5-1, the J call TRBJ1-1, with D possibly matching TRBD1 (5 bases). V was cut by 7 bases and J by 1 base, with 14 bases left in between. This CDR3 is built from 14 residues. Germline V lookup: CDR1 SGHRS, CDR2 YFSETQ. This CDR3 reads CASRPRGPNTEAFF. Here the CDR3 DNA reads TGCGCCAGCCGACCAAGGGGCCCGAACACTGAAGCTTTCTTT. Combining the CDR3 with reference TRBV5-1 and TRBJ1-1 gives the whole variable domain KAGVTQTPRYLIKTRGQQVTLSCSPISGHRSVSWYQQTPGQGLQFLFEYFSETQRNKGNFPGRFSGRQFSNSRSEMNVSTLELGDSALYLCASRPRGPNTEAFFGQGTRLTVV.

CDR3 DNA: TGTGCCAGCAGCTTAGCGGATAGCTCCGGGGAGCTGTTTTTT. Its translation is CASSLADSSGELFF. The V gene is TRBV7-2, the J gene TRBJ2-2, with D unresolved. V lost 0 bases, J lost 6 bases, and 8 bases lay in between. The CDR3 has 14 amino acids. Germline CDR1 reads SGHTA; CDR2 reads FQGNSA.

The chain has TRBV7-9 and TRBJ1-2; 8 bases fit TRBD1. The CDR3 runs 15 residues. J gave up 4 bases and V 5 bases, and 9 bases lay outside the gene matches. The germline V gene encodes CDR1 SEHNR and CDR2 FQNEAQ (reference sequence). The CDR3 loop is CASSDRDRITYGYTF. The CDR3 nucleotides are TGTGCCAGCAGCGACCGGGACAGGATTACCTATGGCTACACCTTC.

This clone was detected only a few times. The chain links TRBV11-3 to TRBJ2-2; TRBD1 is a possible D gene (6 bases). The CDR3 totals 14 residues. Trimming shortened V by 5 bases and J by 6 bases, and 13 bases separated the two germline ends. Germline lookup yields CDR1 SGHNT and CDR2 YENEEA. In DNA, the CDR3 is TGTGCCAGCAGCCTCGGTTCAGGGGCCGGGGAGCTGTTTTTT. It translates to CASSLGSGAGELFF.

In regard to this clone: Sequence at one end of the junction differs from germline and may be a read error. The CDR3 reads CASSLTGRVTEAFF. DNA for the CDR3: TGTGCTAGCAGCTTGACAGGGCGGGTTACTGAAGCTTTCTTT. This chain connects TRBV7-7 to TRBJ1-1; 7 nucleotides agree with TRBD1. Germline V gene sequence: CDR1 SSHAT, CDR2 FNYEAQ (reference sequence). The CDR3 sequence is 14 residues long.

This clone turned up a few times. V and J are TRBV19 and TRBJ1-5, with D tentatively TRBD1 (5 bases). V was clipped by 4 bases and J by 0 bases, with 10 bases between them. Germline V gene data show CDR1 as LNHDA and CDR2 as SQIVND (reference sequence). The CDR3 runs to 15 residues. The CDR3 DNA sequence: TGTGCCAGTAGTAGTAGGGACCATAGCAATCAGCCCCAGCATTTT. It is translated as CASSSRDHSNQPQHF.

V and J are TRBV30 and TRBJ1-5; D may be TRBD1 (5 bases). V lost 1 base to trimming and J lost 6 bases, with 10 bases between them. CDR1 is GTSNPN and CDR2 is SVGIG in the germline V gene (reference sequence). This CDR3 is built from 13 residues. CDR3 in amino acids: CAWSGGTSQPQHF. DNA of the CDR3: TGTGCCTGGAGTGGGGGGACTTCTCAGCCCCAGCATTTT. The full variable domain, with the rest looked up from reference TRBV30 and TRBJ1-5, is SQTIHQWPATLVQPVGSPLSLECTVEGTSNPNLYWYRQAAGRGLQLLFYSVGIGQISSEVPQNLSASRPQDRQFILSSKKLLLSDSGFYLCAWSGGTSQPQHFGDGTRLSIL.

This chain uses TRBV19 with TRBJ2-7; 12 positions agree with TRBD2. This CDR3 spans 15 amino acids. J was trimmed by 2 bases and V by 5 bases; bases with no gene match: 4. Per the germline V gene, CDR1 is LNHDA and CDR2 is SQIVND (reference sequence). The CDR3 sequence is CASSPTSGSTYEQYF. The CDR3 DNA follows: TGTGCCAGTAGTCCGACTAGCGGGAGTACCTACGAGCAGTACTTC. The whole variable domain, remainder taken from reference TRBV19 and TRBJ2-7, is DGGITQSPKYLFRKEGQNVTLSCEQNLNHDAMYWYRQDPGQGLRLIYYSQIVNDFQKGDIAEGYSVSREKKESFPLTVTSAQKNPTAFYLCASSPTSGSTYEQYFGPGTRLTVT.

The chain links TRBV5-1 to TRBJ1-5, with 7 bases aligning to TRBD1. Trimming removed 2 bases from V and 7 bases from J; junction bases left unmatched: 6. CDR1 is SGHRS and CDR2 is YFSETQ in the germline V gene. There are 14 residues in the CDR3. CDR3 sequence reads: CASSFKPGGQPQHF. CDR3 bases: TGCGCCAGCAGCTTTAAACCAGGGGGACAGCCCCAGCATTTT.

The V gene is TRBV5-4, the J gene TRBJ2-7; TRBD2 might be the D (5 bases). Looked up from germline, CDR1 is SGHNT and CDR2 is YYREEE (reference sequence). Trimming took off 5 bases at V and 3 bases at J, with 15 bases between the two ends. The CDR3 has 14 residues. The CDR3 region is CASRPDYTNYEQYF. For the CDR3, the DNA is TGTGCCAGCAGGCCCGACTACACTAACTACGAGCAGTACTTC. Combining the CDR3 with reference TRBV5-4 and TRBJ2-7 gives the whole variable domain ETGVTQSPTHLIKTRGQQVTLRCSSQSGHNTVSWYQQALGQGPQFIFQYYREEENGRGNFPPRFSGLQFPNYSSELNVNALELDDSALYLCASRPDYTNYEQYFGPGTRLTVT.

The count of this clone is one. V usage is TRBV29-1 and J usage is TRBJ2-3, with D tentatively TRBD1 (6 bases). The germline gives CDR1 SQVTM, CDR2 ANQGSEA. The CDR3 sequence is 12 residues long. Trimming stripped 7 bases from V and 4 bases from J, with 12 bases between. As DNA, the CDR3 is TGCAGCGCACTACAGGGTGCAGATACGCAGTATTTT. Residues: CSALQGADTQYF.

The J gene is TRBJ2-3, the V gene TRBV2; 10 positions agree with TRBD2. Germline CDR1 reads SNHLY; CDR2 reads FYNNEI. Trimming at V came to 4 bases and at J to 0 bases, leaving 4 bases not matched to a gene. This CDR3 has 16 residues. The CDR3 nucleotides are TGTGCCAGCAGTGTTAGGACTAGCGGAAGCACAGATACGCAGTATTTT. It encodes CASSVRTSGSTDTQYF.

J is TRBJ2-7 and V is TRBV6-5, with D unclear. With 3 bases removed from V and 3 bases from J, the gap between germline ends came to 15 bases. This CDR3 is built from 15 residues. Germline assignment: CDR1 MNHEY and CDR2 SVGAGI. CDR3 coding DNA: TGTGCCAGCAGTTATAGGCAGCAGGCTAACTACGAGCAGTACTTC. It is translated as CASSYRQQANYEQYF.

This clone came up once. The rearrangement joins TRBV5-1 to TRBJ2-7, with TRBD2 matching 11 bases. Germline V CDR1 and CDR2: SGHRS, YFSETQ. J lost 1 base, V lost 0 bases, and 3 bases had no gene match. The CDR3 covers 16 residues. CDR3 DNA: TGCGCCAGCAGCTTGGATAGCGGGAGGGGGTCCTACGAGCAGTACTTC. Its protein product is CASSLDSGRGSYEQYF. Variable domain in full (rest from reference TRBV5-1 and TRBJ2-7): KAGVTQTPRYLIKTRGQQVTLSCSPISGHRSVSWYQQTPGQGLQFLFEYFSETQRNKGNFPGRFSGRQFSNSRSEMNVSTLELGDSALYLCASSLDSGRGSYEQYFGPGTRLTVT.

The count of this clone is one. The gene calls are TRBV16 and TRBJ2-5, with 9 bases matching TRBD2. The DNA end is a closer match to TRBJ2-7, so the J assignment may be wrong. The CDR3 has 15 amino acids. The germline gives CDR1 KGHSY, CDR2 FQNENV. The CDR3 loop reads CASSQTSAGGYEQYF. The CDR3, as DNA: TGTGCCAGCAGCCAAACTTCAGCGGGAGGCTACGAGCAGTACTTC.

The count of this clone is one. This rearrangement joins TRBV7-2 to TRBJ2-5; no reliable D call. With 5 bases removed from V and 2 bases from J, the gap between germline ends came to 18 bases. This CDR3 spans 16 amino acids. Germline values: CDR1 SGHTA, CDR2 FQGNSA. CDR3 sequence reads: CASSLGWDGFQETQYF. CDR3 bases: TGTGCCAGCAGCCTGGGGTGGGATGGGTTTCAAGAGACCCAGTACTTC.

The genes are TRBV15 and TRBJ2-3, with D tentatively TRBD1 (6 bases). Per the germline V gene, CDR1 is LNHNV and CDR2 is YYDKDF (reference sequence). V gave up 6 bases and J gave up 5 bases, with 12 bases separating them. The CDR3 is made up of 13 amino acids. CDR3: CATRRQGIDTQYF. In DNA, the CDR3 is TGTGCCACCAGGCGGCAGGGGATAGATACGCAGTATTTT. Supplemented by reference TRBV15 and TRBJ2-3, the full variable domain reads DAMVIQNPRYQVTQFGKPVTLSCSQTLNHNVMYWYQQKSSQAPKLLFHYYDKDFNNEADTPDNFQSRRPNTSFCFLDIRSPGLGDTAMYLCATRRQGIDTQYFGPGTRLTVL.

The chain couples TRBV4-1 to TRBJ2-3; D call uncertain. The CDR3 consists of 11 residues. With 5 bases removed from V and 6 bases from J, the gap between germline ends came to 6 bases. Per germline, CDR1 MGHRA and CDR2 YSYEKL. DNA of the CDR3: TGCGCCAGCAGCGCCGGGGATACGCAGTATTTT. Translation: CASSAGDTQYF.